A selection of T cell receptor beta chains follows, all from one sample in a study of cytomegalovirus exposure and HLA in healthy donors. The data were produced by immunoSEQ multiplex PCR, yet TCRdb's version contains in-frame clones alone and is incomplete. The table includes tens of thousands of clones, 70% to 80% detected once. Source material: PBMCs. These receptors all stem from a man under 40 in good health and CMV-seronegative. The CDR3 runs from the conserved cysteine through the conserved F or W. The order of the fields is clone size, V gene, D gene, J gene, CDR3 length, CDR3 protein, CDR3 DNA. A D gene is named only where the DNA matches it firmly. Where a row states a size, it is once, few, many or the class of an expanded clone; other rows omit it.

.	TRBV7-9	TRBD1	TRBJ1-1	12	CSSSLGGRSAFF	TGTTCCAGCAGCTTAGGGGGCCGTTCCGCTTTCTTT
.	TRBV19	TRBD2	TRBJ2-7	19	CASSITSAASGGKPYEQYF	TGTGCCAGTAGTATCACGTCGGCCGCTAGCGGGGGGAAACCATACGAGCAGTACTTC
.	TRBV5-3	.	TRBJ2-3	16	CARSWPLCGGTDTQYF	TGTGCCAGAAGCTGGCCCTTATGCGGAGGCACAGATACGCAGTATTTT
.	TRBV5-1	.	TRBJ2-7	16	CASSLAPDRSSYEQYF	TGCGCCAGCAGCTTGGCCCCTGACAGGAGCTCCTACGAGCAGTACTTC
few	TRBV6-6	.	TRBJ1-5	14	CASSHPQGLSPQHF	TGTGCCAGCAGCCACCCCCAGGGTCTTTCGCCCCAGCATTTT
few	TRBV6-5	.	TRBJ1-1	12	CASSYSPTEAFF	TGTGCCAGCAGTTACTCTCCAACTGAAGCTTTCTTT
few	TRBV5-6	.	TRBJ1-3	16	CASSLRRVLSGNTIYF	TGTGCCAGCAGCTTGCGGAGAGTTCTCTCTGGAAACACCATATATTTT
.	TRBV7-9	TRBD1	TRBJ2-3	16	CASSSRDRGLADTQYF	TGTGCCAGCAGCAGCCGGGACAGGGGGCTCGCAGATACGCAGTATTTT
.	TRBV5-1	TRBD2	TRBJ2-3	14	CASSLYTTSVQQYF	TGCGCCAGCAGCCTCTACACCACTAGCGTTCAGCAGTATTTT
.	TRBV7-9	TRBD1	TRBJ1-1	12	CSSTGEDTEAFF	TGTTCCAGTACAGGGGAGGACACTGAAGCTTTCTTT
.	TRBV14	.	TRBJ2-2	12	CASSPGAGELFF	TGTGCCAGCAGCCCGGGGGCCGGGGAGCTGTTTTTT
.	TRBV6-1	.	TRBJ2-1	14	CASSVSGSYNEQFF	TGTGCCAGCAGTGTTTCTGGTAGCTACAATGAGCAGTTCTTC
once	TRBV4-3	TRBD2	TRBJ2-1	14	CASSRVGEGFKQFF	TGCGCCAGCAGCCGTGTTGGGGAGGGGTTCAAGCAGTTCTTC
.	TRBV2	.	TRBJ1-2	12	CARTGDNYGYTF	TGTGCCAGAACAGGTGATAACTATGGCTACACCTTC
.	TRBV15	TRBD1	TRBJ1-5	16	CATSRDYDRGVQPQHF	TGTGCCACCAGCAGAGATTACGACAGGGGCGTACAGCCCCAGCATTTT
.	TRBV5-4	.	TRBJ2-6	16	CAFPSEGFPGANVLTF	TGTGCCTTCCCCTCGGAGGGTTTCCCTGGGGCCAACGTCCTGACTTTC
.	TRBV5-1	.	TRBJ2-6	17	CASSLELIATGANVLTF	TGCGCCAGCAGCTTGGAACTTATAGCTACTGGGGCCAACGTCCTGACTTTC
.	TRBV9	.	TRBJ2-5	14	CASSVVGSGETQYF	TGTGCCAGCAGCGTAGTCGGTAGCGGAGAGACCCAGTACTTC
.	TRBV10-3	TRBD2	TRBJ2-1	17	CAIRRIVLAGEDNEQFF	TGTGCCATCAGGAGGATCGTACTAGCGGGGGAAGACAATGAGCAGTTCTTC
.	TRBV7-9	.	TRBJ1-4	18	CSSSLGRASPKSNEKLFF	TGTTCCAGCAGCTTAGGCAGGGCCTCACCAAAAAGTAATGAAAAACTGTTTTTT
.	TRBV11-2	.	TRBJ1-1	13	CASSFTGGTEAFF	TGTGCCAGCAGCTTCACGGGTGGGACTGAAGCTTTCTTT
.	TRBV13	TRBD2	TRBJ2-1	15	CASRLAGASGNEQFF	TGTGCCAGCCGACTAGCGGGAGCGTCGGGCAATGAGCAGTTCTTC
.	TRBV6-5	TRBD1	TRBJ1-1	16	CASSYDPGQGNTEAFF	TGTGCCAGCAGTTATGATCCCGGACAGGGGAACACTGAAGCTTTCTTT
.	TRBV7-2	TRBD1	TRBJ2-2	15	CASSLGYRGTGELFF	TGTGCCAGCAGCTTAGGTTACAGGGGAACCGGGGAGCTGTTTTTT
.	TRBV9	TRBD2	TRBJ2-3	15	CASSVSGGGMDTQYF	TGTGCCAGCAGCGTAAGCGGGGGGGGCATGGATACGCAGTATTTT
.	TRBV27	.	TRBJ2-1	14	CASSFPGDGNEQFF	TGTGCCAGCAGTTTCCCGGGAGACGGGAATGAGCAGTTCTTC
.	TRBV2	.	TRBJ2-5	13	CASSRAGQETQYF	TGTGCCAGCAGCAGGGCAGGGCAAGAGACCCAGTACTTC
.	TRBV7-3	TRBD2	TRBJ2-3	16	CASSLTTSGKKDTQYF	TGTGCCAGCAGCTTAACCACTAGCGGGAAGAAGGATACGCAGTATTTT